The 9 T cell receptor beta chains in this list originate from one sample, sequenced in a study of OX40 agonist ivuxolimab in advanced cancers. Libraries were prepared by immunoSEQ multiplex PCR; TCRdb keeps only in-frame clonotypes and omits some of them. Among about 70,000 clones listed, about 85% were seen once. The specimen was CD4+ or CD8+ T cells sorted from blood, collected in a trial of the OX40 agonist ivuxolimab. The source is an adult with an advanced solid tumor such as melanoma, head and neck, liver or kidney cancer.

This chain links TRBV7-9 with TRBJ2-5; D is unclear. The V end was cut by 2 bases, the J end by 5 bases, with 9 bases between. The V gene's germline CDR1 is SEHNR and CDR2 FQNEAQ (reference sequence). This CDR3 contains 13 residues. The CDR3 spells CASSLRSLETQYF. The DNA for the CDR3 is TGTGCCAGCAGCTTAAGGTCATTGGAGACCCAGTACTTC.

The chain has TRBV30 and TRBJ1-4, with 7 nucleotides matching TRBD1. The J segment lost 0 bases and the V segment lost 4 bases, leaving 5 bases of the junction unmatched. This CDR3 is 15 amino acids long. The V gene's germline CDR1 is GTSNPN and CDR2 SVGIG (reference sequence). CDR3 region: CAWTRGQATNEKLFF. Here the CDR3 DNA reads TGTGCCTGGACCCGTGGACAGGCAACTAATGAAAAACTGTTTTTT.

The chain links TRBV28 to TRBJ1-5; no clear D. CDR1 is MDHEN and CDR2 is SYDVKM in the germline V gene. The CDR3 consists of 10 residues. The V and J ends lost 5 bases and 4 bases respectively, with 0 bases between them. CDR3 in amino acids: CASSNQPQHF. CDR3 bases: TGTGCCAGCAGTAATCAGCCCCAGCATTTT.

The table lists this clone with a few counts. The rearrangement uses TRBV28 and TRBJ2-1; D is perhaps TRBD1 or TRBD2 (6 bases each). Trimming removed 8 bases at V and 9 bases at J, with 8 bases between. Germline V gene data show CDR1 as MDHEN and CDR2 as SYDVKM. There are 10 residues in the CDR3. CDR3 region: CASGGGEQFF. The DNA for the CDR3 is TGTGCCAGCGGAGGGGGTGAGCAGTTCTTC.

J is TRBJ2-3 and V is TRBV12-5; 7 bases agree with TRBD2. J lost 2 bases, V lost 1 base, and 6 bases had no gene match. Germline loops: CDR1 LGHNT, CDR2 FRNRAP. CDR3 length equals 16 residues. In nucleotides, the CDR3 is TGTGCTAGTGGTTTGGGGCTAGCGGATGACACAGATACGCAGTATTTT. This sequence encodes CASGLGLADDTDTQYF.

The chain carries TRBV12-5 and TRBJ2-7, with a possible D match to TRBD2 (6 bases). Per germline, CDR1 LGHNT and CDR2 FRNRAP. Deletions cut 2 bases from V and 5 bases from J, with 16 bases between. The CDR3 covers 15 residues. CDR3 residues: CASGLRRGTVNEQYF. DNA of the CDR3: TGTGCTAGTGGTTTGAGGAGGGGTACGGTCAACGAGCAGTACTTC.

The chain employs TRBV5-5 and TRBJ2-7, with no clear D. V lost 4 bases, J lost 6 bases, and 23 bases lay in between. The CDR3 length is 16 residues. CDR1 and CDR2 from the germline V gene are SGHKS and YYEKEE (reference sequence). CDR3 in DNA: TGTGCCAGCAGCATACGACCCGAGACAAGGCGCATCGAGCAGTACTTC. It specifies CASSIRPETRRIEQYF. Drawing the rest from reference TRBV5-5 and TRBJ2-7, the complete variable domain is DAGVTQSPTHLIKTRGQQVTLRCSPISGHKSVSWYQQVLGQGPQFIFQYYEKEERGRGNFPDRFSARQFPNYSSELNVNALLLGDSALYLCASSIRPETRRIEQYFGPGTRLTVT.

The gene calls are TRBV13 and TRBJ1-2; perhaps TRBD1 as D (5 bases). CDR3 size: 12 residues. Germline loops: CDR1 PRHDT, CDR2 FYEKMQ (reference sequence). V was trimmed by 4 bases and J by 8 bases, leaving 11 bases between them. The CDR3 region is CASSSGMGGYTF. The CDR3 nucleotides read TGTGCCAGCAGCTCAGGGATGGGGGGCTACACCTTC.

Only a few counts were recorded for this clone. The chain links TRBV28 to TRBJ2-2, with 10 bases lining up with TRBD2. Trimming at V came to 4 bases and at J to 5 bases, leaving 7 bases not matched to a gene. CDR1 is MDHEN, CDR2 SYDVKM, per germline. The CDR3 consists of 16 residues. The CDR3 is CASSSGAGGRTGELFF. CDR3 DNA sequence: TGTGCCAGCAGTTCCGGAGCGGGGGGGCGGACCGGGGAGCTGTTTTTT.